The 10 T cell receptor beta chains presented below share a single source sample, sequenced in a study of CD8 T cells in ankylosing spondylitis. Via MiXCR, TCRdb re-called the 5' RACE reads, giving one row per CDR3 protein. The data contain roughly 230,000 distinct CDR3 sequences, approximately 20% of them singletons. The specimen was blood, either unsorted or a sorted T cell fraction (not recorded which). The receptors here all came from a male donor with ankylosing spondylitis or in good health (not recorded which).

The V gene is TRBV7-6, the J gene TRBJ2-5; D call uncertain. Germline V gives CDR1 SGHVS, CDR2 FNYEAQ. This CDR3 contains 14 residues. Between the trimmed V and J ends, which lost 5 bases and 5 bases, there was a span of 15 bases. The CDR3 protein is CASSSSRISETQYF. CDR3 nucleotides: TGTGCCAGCAGCAGCAGCCGGATCTCGGAGACCCAGTACTTC.

This clonotype was found many times. The chain couples TRBV29-1 to TRBJ2-6; D might be TRBD1 or TRBD2, each matching 5 bases. This CDR3 is 14 amino acids long. V gave up 1 base and J gave up 1 base, with 5 bases separating them. CDR1 is SQVTM, CDR2 ANQGSEA, per germline. Here the CDR3 reads CSVEGGSGANVLTF. For the CDR3, the DNA is TGCAGCGTTGAAGGGGGGTCTGGGGCCAACGTCCTGACTTTC. Drawing the rest from reference TRBV29-1 and TRBJ2-6, the complete variable domain is SAVISQKPSRDICQRGTSLTIQCQVDSQVTMMFWYRQQPGQSLTLIATANQGSEATYESGFVIDKFPISRPNLTFSTLTVSNMSPEDSSIYLCSVEGGSGANVLTFGAGSRLTVL.

J is TRBJ1-1 and V is TRBV2; D uncertain. Trimming cost V 3 bases and J 1 base, with 6 bases left between them. CDR3 length equals 13 residues. Germline V gives CDR1 SNHLY, CDR2 FYNNEI. CDR3 residues: CASSDTANTEAFF. CDR3 nucleotide sequence: TGTGCCAGCAGTGACACCGCGAACACTGAAGCTTTCTTT.

This clonotype was observed at least ten times. The chain is built from TRBV12-3 or TRBV12-4 and TRBJ2-5; D may match TRBD1 or TRBD2 (5 bases each). The CDR3 contains 14 residues. V was shortened by 5 bases and J by 2 bases, with 12 bases between the two germline ends. The CDR3 region has the DNA TGTGCCAGCAGTCCGTCCGGGGCTCAAGAGACCCAGTACTTC. Residues: CASSPSGAQETQYF.

This clonotype appeared many times. The chain is built from TRBV12-3 or TRBV12-4 and TRBJ2-4; 8 bases align to TRBD1. CDR3 length: 14 amino acids. V trimming: 6 bases; J trimming: 3 bases; junction bases outside the gene matches: 4. As DNA, the CDR3 is TGTGCCAGCAGATCGACAGGGGTCAAAAACATTCAGTACTTC. As protein: CASRSTGVKNIQYF.

This chain joins TRBV7-8 and TRBJ2-1; 11 bases align to TRBD2. Per germline, CDR1 SGHVS and CDR2 FQNEAQ. The V segment lost 4 bases and the J segment 10 bases; nucleotides outside the gene matches: 12. The CDR3 is 16 amino acids. CDR3 sequence (DNA): TGTGCCAGCAGCTCCAGCCCGGGACTAGCGGTAGGGGAGCAGTTCTTC. This codes for CASSSSPGLAVGEQFF. Combining the CDR3 with reference TRBV7-8 and TRBJ2-1 gives the whole variable domain GAGVSQSPRYKVAKRGQDVALRCDPISGHVSLFWYQQALGQGPEFLTYFQNEAQLDKSGLPSDRFFAERPEGSVSTLKIQRTQQEDSAVYLCASSSSPGLAVGEQFFGPGTRLTVL.

The J gene is TRBJ2-3, the V gene TRBV3-1, with 10 bases matching TRBD2. This CDR3 comprises 18 residues. Per germline, CDR1 LGHDT and CDR2 YNNKEL (reference sequence). The V segment lost 1 base and the J segment 1 base; nucleotides outside the gene matches: 8. CDR3 protein: CASSQALTSGLGTDTQYF. CDR3 nucleotides: TGTGCCAGCAGCCAAGCCCTGACTAGCGGGTTGGGCACAGATACGCAGTATTTT.

This rearrangement joins TRBV5-1 to TRBJ1-1; a possible D gene is TRBD1 (5 bases). This CDR3 contains 14 residues. Trimming removed 5 bases from V and 1 base from J, with 12 bases in between. Germline CDR1 SGHRS, CDR2 YFSETQ. The CDR3 DNA sequence: TGCGCCAGCAGAGACTCGGACAAGAACACTGAAGCTTTCTTT. Amino acid sequence: CASRDSDKNTEAFF.

This clonotype was observed a handful of times. The CDR3 nucleotides read TGTGCCAGCAGTTCTATATCCTTAACTAGCGTGCCCACCGGGGAGCTGTTTTTT. It codes for CASSSISLTSVPTGELFF. V usage is TRBV27 and J usage is TRBJ2-2, with TRBD2 matching 7 bases. The CDR3 runs to 18 residues. V lost 4 bases, J lost 4 bases, and 15 bases stayed unmatched. CDR1 and CDR2 from the germline V gene are MNHEY and SMNVEV (reference sequence).

The gene calls are TRBV6-5 and TRBJ2-3; no firm D call. The CDR3 extends over 14 amino acids. Germline values: CDR1 MNHEY, CDR2 SVGAGI. With 2 bases removed from V and 0 bases from J, the gap between germline ends came to 6 bases. CDR3 in DNA: TGTGCCAGCAGTTACGAGTCTAGCACAGATACGCAGTATTTT. Its translation: CASSYESSTDTQYF.